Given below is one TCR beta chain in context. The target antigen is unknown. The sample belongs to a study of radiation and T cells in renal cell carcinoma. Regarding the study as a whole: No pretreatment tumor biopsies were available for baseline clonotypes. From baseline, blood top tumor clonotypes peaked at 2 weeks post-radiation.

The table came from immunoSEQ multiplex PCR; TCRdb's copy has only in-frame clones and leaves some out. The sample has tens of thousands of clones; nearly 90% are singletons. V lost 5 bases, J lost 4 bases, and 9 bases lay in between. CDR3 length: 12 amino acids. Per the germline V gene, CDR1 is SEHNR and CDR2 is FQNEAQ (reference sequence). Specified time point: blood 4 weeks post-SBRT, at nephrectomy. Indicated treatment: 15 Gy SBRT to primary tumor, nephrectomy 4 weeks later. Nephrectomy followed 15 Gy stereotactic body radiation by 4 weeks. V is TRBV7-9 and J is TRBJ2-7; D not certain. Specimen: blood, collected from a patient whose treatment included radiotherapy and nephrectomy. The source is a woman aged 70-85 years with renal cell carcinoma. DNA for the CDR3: TGTGCCAGCAGCGACGGTGGGTACGAGCAGTACTTC. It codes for CASSDGGYEQYF.